These 23 T cell receptor beta chains came from one sample sequenced in a study of shared clonotypes between healthy human individuals (dated by TCRdb to between 2020 and 2021). The library was built by means of the immunoSEQ multiplex PCR assay. TCRdb carries this immuneACCESS record with in-frame sequences only. Its versions omit some clonotypes, under half of them owing to an unresolved V gene in the studies checked, with the rest unexplained. For this sample there are approximately 2,000,000 clones; approximately 90% appear just once. The top ten hold 0.37% of the sample. The sequenced sample consisted of naive CD4+ T cells from PBMCs. The meaning of the sample's cell subset or site label: CD45RA+ positively selected. These receptors were collected from a man in his late teens or twenties in good health. Some clones in this sample may be carry-over from other donors' samples.

The rearrangement joins TRBV27 to TRBJ1-2; possibly TRBD1 for D (6 bases). Trimming shortened V by 6 bases and J by 7 bases, and 21 bases separated the two germline ends. The germline gives CDR1 MNHEY, CDR2 SMNVEV (reference sequence). CDR3 size: 15 residues. CDR3 DNA: TGTGCCAGCAGCTCGGGAAGACGGGGGCGGCTTGGCTACACCTTC. This translates into CASSSGRRGRLGYTF.

In DNA form, the CDR3 reads TGTGCCAGCACCCCAAGTAGTAGCCGGGGACTCTACGAGCAGTACTTC. The encoded protein is CASTPSSSRGLYEQYF. This rearrangement joins TRBV4-2 to TRBJ2-7, with D perhaps matching TRBD2 (6 bases). The CDR3 contains 16 residues. CDR1 and CDR2 from the germline V gene are LGHNA and YNFKEQ. Trimming removed 7 bases from V and 3 bases from J, with 22 bases in between.

V usage is TRBV6-5 and J usage is TRBJ2-3; tentative D call: TRBD2 (5 bases). The CDR3 is 13 amino acids. The V end lost 6 bases, the J end lost 1 base, and 8 bases lay between the germline ends. Germline V gene data show CDR1 as MNHEY and CDR2 as SVGAGI. The CDR3 nucleotides read TGTGCCAGCAGGCGGGCGGGCACAGATACGCAGTATTTT. Translating it yields CASRRAGTDTQYF.

On this clone: The junction and the germline gene differ at one end; a read error may be behind it. The gene calls are TRBV4-1 and TRBJ2-7, with D uncertain. Germline assignment: CDR1 MGHRA and CDR2 YSYEKL. This CDR3 spans 15 amino acids. The CDR3 here is CASRQVNRQTYEQYF. The CDR3 bases are TGCGCCAGCAGACAAGTCAATCGCCAGACCTACGAGCAGTACTTC.

The chain recombines TRBV2 with TRBJ2-6, with D maybe TRBD1 (5 bases). CDR3 size: 15 residues. Trimming took off 5 bases at V and 4 bases at J, with 12 bases between the two ends. CDR1 is SNHLY, CDR2 FYNNEI, per germline. DNA for the CDR3: TGTGCCAGCAGTTCTCAAGGGGTCGGGGCCAACGTCCTGACTTTC. It is translated as CASSSQGVGANVLTF.

The chain carries TRBV6-5 and TRBJ1-2; a possible D gene is TRBD1 (6 bases). Trimming cost V 6 bases and J 3 bases, with 14 bases left between them. CDR3 length: 14 amino acids. CDR1 and CDR2 from the germline V gene are MNHEY and SVGAGI. CDR3 in DNA: TGTGCCAGCAGGAAGACAGGTAGCGACTATGGCTACACCTTC. It specifies CASRKTGSDYGYTF.

The chain couples TRBV7-6 to TRBJ2-6; 8 bases are a match to TRBD1. Germline CDR1 is SGHVS and CDR2 is FNYEAQ. This CDR3 is built from 17 residues. V lost 5 bases, J lost 0 bases, and 6 bases stayed unmatched. The CDR3 region has the DNA TGTGCCAGCAGCCTAACAGGGGGAGGCTCTGGGGCCAACGTCCTGACTTTC. It codes for CASSLTGGGSGANVLTF.

This chain links TRBV7-2 with TRBJ1-1, with 7 bases lining up with TRBD1. Trimming at V came to 6 bases and at J to 8 bases, leaving 6 bases not matched to a gene. The CDR3 extends over 12 amino acids. Looked up from germline, CDR1 is SGHTA and CDR2 is FQGNSA. The CDR3 is CASRPRQGEAFF. In nucleotides, the CDR3 is TGTGCCAGCAGGCCACGACAGGGCGAAGCTTTCTTT.

This clone has just one count. This rearrangement joins TRBV6-1 to TRBJ1-1; D remains unclear. Trimming pared 2 bases from V and 11 bases from J, leaving 18 bases between. Germline CDR1 is MNHNS and CDR2 is SASEGT. CDR3 length equals 14 residues. CDR3 nucleotide sequence: TGTGCCAGCAGTGAACAAAGTCAGGTCGTGGGGGCTTTCTTT. Encoded protein: CASSEQSQVVGAFF.

The chain links TRBV5-1 to TRBJ2-3; D is unresolved. The V gene lost 2 bases and the J gene lost 0 bases, with 10 bases spanning the gap. The CDR3 spans 15 residues. The germline V gene has CDR1 SGHRS and CDR2 YFSETQ. In DNA form, the CDR3 reads TGCGCCAGCAGCTTACTAACTACTAGCACAGATACGCAGTATTTT. Its translation: CASSLLTTSTDTQYF. The full variable domain, in which reference TRBV5-1 and TRBJ2-3 provide the parts outside the CDR3, is KAGVTQTPRYLIKTRGQQVTLSCSPISGHRSVSWYQQTPGQGLQFLFEYFSETQRNKGNFPGRFSGRQFSNSRSEMNVSTLELGDSALYLCASSLLTTSTDTQYFGPGTRLTVL.

V gene TRBV7-8 combines with J gene TRBJ1-4; unclear D gene. Looked up from germline, CDR1 is SGHVS and CDR2 is FQNEAQ. The V gene lost 8 bases and the J gene lost 8 bases, with 15 bases spanning the gap. This CDR3 is built from 13 residues. CDR3 bases: TGTGCCAGCGGAGGGAGGGCCGGGGAAAAACTGTTTTTT. The encoded protein is CASGGRAGEKLFF.

The chain uses TRBV15 and TRBJ2-2, with D possibly being TRBD2 (6 bases). V lost 7 bases, J lost 5 bases, and 14 bases lay in between. Germline V gene sequence: CDR1 LNHNV, CDR2 YYDKDF (reference sequence). This CDR3 spans 14 amino acids. Written as DNA, the CDR3 is TGTGCCACCAAGTGGTTAGCGGAGACCGGGGAGCTGTTTTTT. The encoded protein is CATKWLAETGELFF.

This rearrangement joins TRBV5-1 to TRBJ2-1; no clear D gene. This CDR3 is built from 13 residues. V was shortened by 7 bases and J by 1 base, with 9 bases between the two germline ends. Germline loops: CDR1 SGHRS, CDR2 YFSETQ. CDR3 residues: CASLADSYNEQFF. CDR3 in DNA: TGCGCCAGCCTGGCGGATTCCTACAATGAGCAGTTCTTC.

The V gene is TRBV5-1, the J gene TRBJ2-5; D may match TRBD1 or TRBD2 (6 bases each). CDR1 SGHRS and CDR2 YFSETQ come from the germline V gene. Deletions cut 2 bases from V and 5 bases from J, with 19 bases between. This CDR3 region has 16 residues. CDR3 coding DNA: TGCGCCAGCAGCTTAACTAGCTCGACGCAGGGGGAGACCCAGTACTTC. As protein: CASSLTSSTQGETQYF.

The V gene is TRBV7-2, the J gene TRBJ2-7, with no clear D. CDR3 length: 15 residues. V shed 5 bases and J shed 0 bases, with 14 bases lying between them. CDR1 and CDR2 from the germline V gene are SGHTA and FQGNSA. CDR3 residues: CASSLRLTSSYEQYF. CDR3 coding DNA: TGTGCCAGCAGCCTCCGGCTGACAAGCTCCTACGAGCAGTACTTC.

In this sample, this clone turned up once. In nucleotides, the CDR3 is TGTGCCAGCAGTTTAATGACTGGGGCCAACGTCCTGACTTTC. It yields the protein CASSLMTGANVLTF. The chain is built from TRBV28 and TRBJ2-6; no clear D gene. Germline V gene sequence: CDR1 MDHEN, CDR2 SYDVKM. The germline V and J ends were trimmed by 2 bases and 2 bases, with 4 bases remaining between them. The CDR3 is made up of 14 amino acids.

The CDR3 coding sequence is TGTGCCAGCAACCGAGACAGGGGGCCCCTTTCCTACGAGCAGTACTTC. Its protein product is CASNRDRGPLSYEQYF. The gene calls are TRBV2 and TRBJ2-7; 10 bases line up with TRBD1. The CDR3 covers 16 residues. Germline CDR1 SNHLY, CDR2 FYNNEI. The J segment lost 1 base and the V segment lost 7 bases, leaving 10 bases of the junction unmatched.

The chain links TRBV7-8 to TRBJ2-7; TRBD2 aligns across 7 bases. V gave up 5 bases and J gave up 4 bases; unmatched junction bases: 8. The germline V gene has CDR1 SGHVS and CDR2 FQNEAQ. The CDR3 is made up of 14 amino acids. The CDR3 DNA follows: TGTGCCAGCAGCCCGGGTGCGGGGGAGTACGAGCAGTACTTC. Its protein is CASSPGAGEYEQYF.

J is TRBJ1-2 and V is TRBV27, with 7 bases matching TRBD1. V gave up 3 bases and J gave up 2 bases; unmatched junction bases: 3. CDR3 length: 14 amino acids. The germline V gene encodes CDR1 MNHEY and CDR2 SMNVEV (reference sequence). The chain's CDR3 is CASSLLQGNYGYTF. The CDR3 region has the DNA TGTGCCAGCAGTTTGTTACAGGGGAACTATGGCTACACCTTC.

Details on this clone: One end of the junction varies from germline; a read error may be responsible. V is TRBV28 and J is TRBJ1-2; 8 bases fit TRBD1. This CDR3 comprises 15 residues. The germline CDR1 and CDR2 sequences are MDHEN and SYDVKM. CDR3 coding DNA: TGTGCCAGCACTTTAGCTACAGGGGGTCTGCGGGGCTACACCTTC. Protein sequence: CASTLATGGLRGYTF.

This chain links TRBV10-2 with TRBJ2-7, with D possibly TRBD1 on 5 matching bases. In germline, CDR1 is WSHSY, CDR2 SAAADI. Deletions cut 0 bases from V and 2 bases from J, with 14 bases between. The CDR3 is 16 residues long. The CDR3 sequence is CASSESVGDSPYEQYF. The CDR3 nucleotides are TGCGCCAGCAGTGAGTCGGTAGGAGACAGCCCCTACGAGCAGTACTTC.

CDR3 sequence reads: CASSGSSGNEQFF. CDR3 in DNA: TGTGCCAGCTCCGGAAGTAGCGGAAATGAGCAGTTCTTC. The rearrangement links TRBV11-3 to TRBJ2-1; tentatively, D is TRBD2 (6 bases). This CDR3 is 13 amino acids long. V gave up 8 bases and J gave up 7 bases, with 15 bases separating them. CDR1 is SGHNT and CDR2 is YENEEA in the germline V gene.

This chain joins TRBV30 and TRBJ2-5; the match to TRBD1 covers 8 bases. The J call may be wrong; the DNA end is better matched by TRBJ2-7. The CDR3 is 13 residues long. The germline gives CDR1 GTSNPN, CDR2 SVGIG (reference sequence). The CDR3 spells CAWGRQGNYEQYF. In nucleotides, the CDR3 is TGTGCCTGGGGGAGACAGGGGAACTACGAGCAGTACTTC.